The source of this T cell receptor (beta chain) is a study of blood T cell repertoires in COVID-19. As for the study in general: The origin of the acute and convalescent COVID-19 samples was the United States, Italy and Spain.

Original data processing: The authors estimated nucleated cell counts from reference gene primer amplification. Measured with immunoSEQ multiplex PCR; TCRdb has only the in-frame clones, and not every one. V, J and clone size were drawn from that table, and D and trimming were deduced from the DNA. The table has around 170,000 clones, roughly four fifths seen once. From germline, CDR1 is PRHDT and CDR2 FYEKMQ (reference sequence). Germline trimming cut 5 bases from V and 5 bases from J; bases unmatched to any gene: 10. This CDR3 is 16 amino acids long. Sample: peripheral blood. This TCR was recovered from a woman in her forties with acute or convalescent COVID-19. The genes are TRBV13 and TRBJ2-2, with TRBD1 identical over 8 bases. The CDR3 sequence: CASSPWTGQGTGELFF. In nucleotides, the CDR3 is TGTGCCAGCAGCCCGTGGACAGGGCAAGGGACCGGGGAGCTGTTTTTT.